Sequencing of this T cell receptor beta chain was carried out in a study of human T cells and chemical hapten exposure. Specified time point: patch test 1, 2 weeks after DPC sensitization. Regarding treatment: therapeutic diphenylcyclopropenone sensitization with weekly scalp DPC. The ends were cut back, 4 bases at V and 5 bases at J, with 21 bases in the middle. Germline V CDR1 and CDR2: SQVTM, ANQGSEA. CDR3 length: 15 residues. TCRdb re-derived calls from the RACE reads in MiXCR, one entry per CDR3 protein. Of about 83,000 distinct CDR3 sequences in the sample, approximately 8% are singletons; the top ten hold roughly 1.6%.

This receptor was taken from a woman aged 30 to 39 with alopecia areata. Some clones in this sample may be carry-over from other donors' samples. The V call is TRBV29-1, the J call TRBJ2-7; possible D gene TRBD1, 6 bases. The sequences come from whole blood, collected in connection with sensitization to the hapten diphenylcyclopropenone (DPC). CDR3 region: CSVVPLDSDSDEQYF. The CDR3 nucleotides are TGCAGCGTTGTCCCGCTGGACAGCGACAGCGACGAGCAGTACTTC.